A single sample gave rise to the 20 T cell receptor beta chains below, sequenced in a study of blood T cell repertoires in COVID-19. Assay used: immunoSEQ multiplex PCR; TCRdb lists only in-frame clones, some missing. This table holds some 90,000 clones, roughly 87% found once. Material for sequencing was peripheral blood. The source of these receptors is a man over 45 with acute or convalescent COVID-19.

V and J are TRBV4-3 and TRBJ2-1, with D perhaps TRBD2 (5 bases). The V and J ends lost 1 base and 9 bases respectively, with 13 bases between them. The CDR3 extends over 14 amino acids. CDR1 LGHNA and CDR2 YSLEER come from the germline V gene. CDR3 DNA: TGCGCCAGCAGCCAAGTGAGGGATATATCTGAGCAGTTCTTC. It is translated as CASSQVRDISEQFF.

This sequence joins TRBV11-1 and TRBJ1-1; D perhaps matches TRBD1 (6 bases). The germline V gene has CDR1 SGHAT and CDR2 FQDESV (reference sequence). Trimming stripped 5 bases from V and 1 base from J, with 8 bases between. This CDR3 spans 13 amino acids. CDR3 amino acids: CASSRTENTEAFF. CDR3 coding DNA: TGTGCCAGCAGCCGGACAGAGAACACTGAAGCTTTCTTT.

The CDR3 nucleotides read TGTGCCAGCAGTCCGGGGATACGACCCTACGAGCAGTACTTC. It specifies CASSPGIRPYEQYF. The chain uses TRBV27 and TRBJ2-7; a possible D gene is TRBD2 (5 bases). Trimming left V 5 bases short and J 2 bases short, with 13 bases between. Germline CDR1 and CDR2: MNHEY and SMNVEV (reference sequence). This CDR3 comprises 14 residues.

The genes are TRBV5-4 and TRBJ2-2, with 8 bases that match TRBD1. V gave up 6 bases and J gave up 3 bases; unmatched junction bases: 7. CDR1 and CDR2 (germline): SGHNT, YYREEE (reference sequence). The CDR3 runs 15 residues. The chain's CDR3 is CASTRQGAYTGELFF. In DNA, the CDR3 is TGTGCCAGCACCCGTCAGGGGGCTTACACCGGGGAGCTGTTTTTT. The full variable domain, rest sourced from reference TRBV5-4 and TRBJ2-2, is ETGVTQSPTHLIKTRGQQVTLRCSSQSGHNTVSWYQQALGQGPQFIFQYYREEENGRGNFPPRFSGLQFPNYSSELNVNALELDDSALYLCASTRQGAYTGELFFGEGSRLTVL.

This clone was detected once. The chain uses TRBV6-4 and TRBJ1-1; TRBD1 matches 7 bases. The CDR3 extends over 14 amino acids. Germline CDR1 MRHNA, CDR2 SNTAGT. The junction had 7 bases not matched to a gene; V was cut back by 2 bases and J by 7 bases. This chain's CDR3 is CASSDRDHRGEAFF. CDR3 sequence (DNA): TGTGCCAGCAGTGACCGGGACCACAGGGGTGAAGCTTTCTTT.

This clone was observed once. The CDR3 DNA sequence: TGTGCCACCAGTTGCAGGGGTTGCTACGAGCAGTACGTC. This gives the protein CATSCRGCYEQYV. The chain joins TRBV24-1 to TRBJ2-7, with D perhaps matching TRBD1 (6 bases). Trimming left V 6 bases short and J 3 bases short, with 11 bases between. CDR3 length: 13 amino acids. From germline, CDR1 is KGHDR and CDR2 SFDVKD.

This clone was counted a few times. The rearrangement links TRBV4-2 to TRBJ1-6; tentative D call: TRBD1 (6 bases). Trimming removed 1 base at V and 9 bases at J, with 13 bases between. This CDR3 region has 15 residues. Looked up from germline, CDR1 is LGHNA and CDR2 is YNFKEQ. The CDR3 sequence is CASSQGGLGRSPLHF. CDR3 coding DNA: TGTGCCAGCAGCCAAGGGGGGCTGGGTCGTTCACCCCTCCACTTT.

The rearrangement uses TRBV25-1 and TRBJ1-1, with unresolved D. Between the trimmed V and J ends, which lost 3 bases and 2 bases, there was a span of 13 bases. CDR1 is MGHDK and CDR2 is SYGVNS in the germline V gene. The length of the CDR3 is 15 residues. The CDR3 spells CASSDDLGSNTEAFF. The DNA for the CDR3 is TGTGCCAGCAGTGATGATTTGGGGAGTAACACTGAAGCTTTCTTT.

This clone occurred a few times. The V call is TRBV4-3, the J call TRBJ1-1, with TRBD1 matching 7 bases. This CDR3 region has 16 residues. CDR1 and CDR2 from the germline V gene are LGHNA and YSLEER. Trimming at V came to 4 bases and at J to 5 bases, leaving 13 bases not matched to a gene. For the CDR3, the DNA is TGCGCCAGCAGCCCGACCACAGATACAGGGGAGACTGAAGCTTTCTTT. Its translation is CASSPTTDTGETEAFF.

The CDR3 region is CACIPRGVRETQYF. The CDR3 DNA follows: TGTGCCTGTATACCCAGGGGTGTTAGGGAGACCCAGTACTTC. This chain connects TRBV30 to TRBJ2-5, with D possibly matching TRBD1 (6 bases). Trimming took 6 bases from V and 5 from J, leaving 19 bases between them. The CDR3 loop spans 14 amino acids. Germline values: CDR1 GTSNPN, CDR2 SVGIG (reference sequence).

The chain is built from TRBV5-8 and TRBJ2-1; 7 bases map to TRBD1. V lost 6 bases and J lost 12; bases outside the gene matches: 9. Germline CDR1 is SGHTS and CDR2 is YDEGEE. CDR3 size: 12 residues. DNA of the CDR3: TGTGCCAGCACCTGGCTGGACAGGACGCAGTTCTTC. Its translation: CASTWLDRTQFF.

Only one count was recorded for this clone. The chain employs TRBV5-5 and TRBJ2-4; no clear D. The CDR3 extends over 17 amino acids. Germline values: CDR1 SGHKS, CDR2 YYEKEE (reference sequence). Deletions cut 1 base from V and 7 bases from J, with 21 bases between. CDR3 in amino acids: CASSLRRPSQAGNIQYF. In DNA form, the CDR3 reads TGTGCCAGCAGCTTGAGACGACCCTCCCAAGCCGGGAACATTCAGTACTTC.

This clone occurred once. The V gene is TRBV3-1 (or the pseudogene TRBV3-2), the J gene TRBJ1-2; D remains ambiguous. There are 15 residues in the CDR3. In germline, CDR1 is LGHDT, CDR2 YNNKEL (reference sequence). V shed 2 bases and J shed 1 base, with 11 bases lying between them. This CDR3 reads CASSQWDRDNYGYTF. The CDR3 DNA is TGTGCCAGCAGCCAATGGGATCGGGATAACTATGGCTACACCTTC.

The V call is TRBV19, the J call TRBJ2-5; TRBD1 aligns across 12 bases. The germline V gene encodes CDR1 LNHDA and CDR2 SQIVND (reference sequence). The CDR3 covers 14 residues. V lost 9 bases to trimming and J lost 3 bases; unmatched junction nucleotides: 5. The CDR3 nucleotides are TGTGCCAGCCGGGACAGGGGGCCTGAAGAGACCCAGTACTTC. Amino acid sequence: CASRDRGPEETQYF.

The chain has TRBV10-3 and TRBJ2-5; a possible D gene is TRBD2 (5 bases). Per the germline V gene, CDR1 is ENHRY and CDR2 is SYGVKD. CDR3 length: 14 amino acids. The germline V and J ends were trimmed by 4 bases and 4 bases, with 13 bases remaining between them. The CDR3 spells CAISGPGSRETQYF. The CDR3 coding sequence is TGTGCCATCAGTGGGCCGGGGTCCAGAGAGACCCAGTACTTC.

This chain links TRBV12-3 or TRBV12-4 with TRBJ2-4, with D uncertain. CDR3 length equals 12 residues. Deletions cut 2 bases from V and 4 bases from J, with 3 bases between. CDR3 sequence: CASSLQKNIQYF. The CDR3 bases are TGTGCCAGCAGTTTACAGAAAAACATTCAGTACTTC.

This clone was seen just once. CDR3 region: CASRPDRANTEAFF. CDR3 DNA: TGTGCCAGCAGGCCGGACAGGGCTAACACTGAAGCTTTCTTT. V and J are TRBV27 and TRBJ1-1, with TRBD1 matching over 8 bases. The length of the CDR3 is 14 residues. The trim removed 6 bases at V and 2 bases at J, leaving 5 bases unmatched. Per germline, CDR1 MNHEY and CDR2 SMNVEV (reference sequence).

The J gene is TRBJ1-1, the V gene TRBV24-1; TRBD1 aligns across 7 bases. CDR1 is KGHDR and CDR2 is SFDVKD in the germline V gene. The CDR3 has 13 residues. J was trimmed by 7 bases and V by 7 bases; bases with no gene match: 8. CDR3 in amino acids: CATRDRELSEAFF. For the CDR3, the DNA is TGTGCCACCAGAGACAGGGAGCTGAGTGAAGCTTTCTTT.

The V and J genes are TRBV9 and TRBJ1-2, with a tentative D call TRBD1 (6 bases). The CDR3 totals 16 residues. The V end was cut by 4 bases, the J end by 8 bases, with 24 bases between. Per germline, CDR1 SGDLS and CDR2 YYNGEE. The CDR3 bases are TGTGCCAGCAGCCCGTCGAGGGGGACCGGTCGGTGGGGCTACACCTTC. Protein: CASSPSRGTGRWGYTF. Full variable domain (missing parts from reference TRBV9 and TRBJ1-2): DSGVTQTPKHLITATGQRVTLRCSPRSGDLSVYWYQQSLDQGLQFLIQYYNGEERAKGNILERFSAQQFPDLHSELNLSSLELGDSALYFCASSPSRGTGRWGYTFGSGTRLTVV.

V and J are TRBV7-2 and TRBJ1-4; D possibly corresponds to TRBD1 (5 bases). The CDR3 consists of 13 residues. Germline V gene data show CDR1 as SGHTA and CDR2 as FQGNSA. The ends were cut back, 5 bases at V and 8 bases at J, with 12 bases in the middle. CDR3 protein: CASSIPGEEKLFF. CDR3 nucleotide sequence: TGTGCCAGCAGCATCCCGGGGGAAGAAAAACTGTTTTTT.